Given below is one T cell receptor beta chain in context. The data were obtained in a study of blood T cell repertoires in COVID-19. As for the study in general: Samples representing acute and convalescent COVID-19 were sourced from the United States, Italy and Spain. PBMCs, B-cell-depleted T cells, or T cells were the source of the cDNA or gDNA that made up the material.

Per the authors' pipeline: Researchers report that nucleated cell counts were estimated from reference gene primer amplification. Assay: immunoSEQ multiplex PCR; the TCRdb copy retains only in-frame clones and omits some. V and J calls and clone size come straight from that table; D and trimming were deduced from the DNA. This table holds about 300,000 clones, around 90% found once. Donors were grouped by their self-reported clinical history. The germline V gene encodes CDR1 SGHAT and CDR2 FQNNGV. Trimming stripped 5 bases from V and 0 bases from J, with 13 bases between. The CDR3 is 15 amino acids. This TCR derives from a woman between 18 and 29 years old with acute COVID-19. The V call is TRBV11-2, the J call TRBJ1-2; TRBD1 is a possible D gene (6 bases). Sequencing input: PBMCs or T cells enriched from blood (not recorded which). This CDR3 is CASSHHRVPNYGYTF. The CDR3 DNA reads TGTGCCAGCAGCCATCACAGGGTCCCTAACTATGGCTACACCTTC. Drawing the rest from reference TRBV11-2 and TRBJ1-2, the complete variable domain is EAGVAQSPRYKIIEKRQSVAFWCNPISGHATLYWYQQILGQGPKLLIQFQNNGVVDDSQLPKDRFSAERLKGVDSTLKIQPAKLEDSAVYLCASSHHRVPNYGYTFGSGTRLTVV.